This T cell receptor beta chain was captured in a study of cytomegalovirus exposure and HLA in healthy donors. General study findings and limits: Overall, approximately 150 TCR beta chains were annotated as cytomegalovirus-associated. According to reports, the classifier identified cytomegalovirus status with high specificity and sensitivity.

60 Vbeta and 13 Jbeta primers were used in PCR. Generated by immunoSEQ multiplex PCR, the TCRdb table keeps only in-frame clones and is missing some. The sample has about 150,000 clones, about three quarters seen once. The V gene end was trimmed by 8 bases and the J gene end by 2 bases; junction bases not matched to a gene: 3. CDR1 is MNHEY and CDR2 is SMNVEV in the germline V gene (reference sequence). The CDR3 length is 13 residues. About this clone: Its antigen is unknown.

The chain employs TRBV27 and TRBJ1-2; 9 nucleotides match TRBD1. Sequenced sample: PBMCs. The source is a woman aged 35 to 49 in good health and CMV-seronegative. The CDR3 sequence: CASLGQGNYGYTF. The CDR3 nucleotides are TGTGCCAGCCTTGGACAGGGGAACTATGGCTACACCTTC.